These 10 T cell receptor beta chains share one sample of origin, sequenced in a study of OX40 agonist ivuxolimab in advanced cancers. Generated by immunoSEQ multiplex PCR, the TCRdb table keeps only in-frame clones and is missing some. Here the sample spans over 65,000 clones, approximately 90% being singletons. Source: CD4+ or CD8+ T cells sorted from blood, taken in a trial of the OX40 agonist ivuxolimab. These receptors were obtained from an adult with an advanced solid tumor such as melanoma, head and neck, liver or kidney cancer.

The V gene is TRBV5-1, the J gene TRBJ1-4, with D possibly TRBD1 on 6 matching bases. The V end lost 4 bases, the J end lost 8 bases, and 18 bases lay between the germline ends. The V gene's germline CDR1 is SGHRS and CDR2 YFSETQ. This CDR3 has 15 amino acids. The CDR3 DNA follows: TGCGCCAGCAGCCCAGATCCAGGGGTGGGAGAAAAACTGTTTTTT. This encodes CASSPDPGVGEKLFF.

This clone has only a few counts. V gene TRBV9 combines with J gene TRBJ2-3; 10 bases match TRBD2. The CDR3 has 16 amino acids. Germline CDR1 is SGDLS and CDR2 is YYNGEE. V lost 3 bases to trimming and J lost 0 bases; unmatched junction nucleotides: 4. The CDR3 nucleotides read TGTGCCAGCAGCGCTCTTAGCGGGAGGAGCACAGATACGCAGTATTTT. Translated: CASSALSGRSTDTQYF. The complete variable domain, with remaining parts taken from reference TRBV9 and TRBJ2-3, reads DSGVTQTPKHLITATGQRVTLRCSPRSGDLSVYWYQQSLDQGLQFLIQYYNGEERAKGNILERFSAQQFPDLHSELNLSSLELGDSALYFCASSALSGRSTDTQYFGPGTRLTVL.

J is TRBJ2-3 and V is TRBV27, with 11 bases matching TRBD2. CDR1 is MNHEY and CDR2 is SMNVEV in the germline V gene (reference sequence). This CDR3 contains 18 residues. V trimming: 2 bases; J trimming: 1 base; junction bases outside the gene matches: 8. The CDR3 here is CASSLPLLAGVGTDTQYF. The CDR3 nucleotides read TGTGCCAGCAGTTTACCTCTACTAGCGGGAGTGGGCACAGATACGCAGTATTTT.

This chain connects TRBV9 to TRBJ2-5; TRBD2 agrees at 13 bases. The CDR3 consists of 15 residues. V lost 4 bases and J lost 3; bases outside the gene matches: 3. Per the germline V gene, CDR1 is SGDLS and CDR2 is YYNGEE. As DNA, the CDR3 is TGTGCCAGCAGCCTCGGACTAGCGGGAGAAGAGACCCAGTACTTC. Encoded protein: CASSLGLAGEETQYF. Looking up the rest from reference TRBV9 and TRBJ2-5 gives the full variable domain: DSGVTQTPKHLITATGQRVTLRCSPRSGDLSVYWYQQSLDQGLQFLIQYYNGEERAKGNILERFSAQQFPDLHSELNLSSLELGDSALYFCASSLGLAGEETQYFGPGTRLLVL.

The chain combines TRBV19 with TRBJ2-5, with D perhaps TRBD1 (5 bases). V lost 2 bases, J lost 4 bases, and 17 bases lay in between. The germline V gene encodes CDR1 LNHDA and CDR2 SQIVND (reference sequence). The CDR3 length is 16 residues. The CDR3 here is CASSISNQRTGETQYF. CDR3 in DNA: TGTGCCAGTAGTATAAGTAACCAGCGTACAGGAGAGACCCAGTACTTC.

This clone has only one observation. The V call is TRBV28, the J call TRBJ2-1; 12 nucleotides match TRBD2. The CDR3 is made up of 15 amino acids. Germline V gene sequence: CDR1 MDHEN, CDR2 SYDVKM. J gave up 8 bases and V 6 bases, and 8 bases lay outside the gene matches. CDR3 coding DNA: TGTGCCAGCAGGGGACCTAGCGGGAGGGGGGATGAGCAGTTCTTC. Protein product: CASRGPSGRGDEQFF.

The chain couples TRBV11-2 to TRBJ2-5; 8 bases are shared with TRBD2. From germline, CDR1 is SGHAT and CDR2 FQNNGV. V was clipped by 1 base and J by 5 bases; unmatched bases: 9. This CDR3 is built from 16 residues. This chain's CDR3 is CASSLGAGEGRETQYF. CDR3 DNA: TGTGCCAGCAGCTTAGGAGCGGGAGAAGGCCGGGAGACCCAGTACTTC.

The gene calls are TRBV7-3 and TRBJ2-2; TRBD2 matches 11 bases. This CDR3 spans 19 amino acids. Germline lookup yields CDR1 SGHTA and CDR2 FQGTGA. V was clipped by 10 bases and J by 0 bases; unmatched bases: 16. The CDR3 spells CAITLPGLADFANTGELFF. DNA of the CDR3: TGTGCCATCACCCTACCGGGACTAGCGGATTTCGCGAACACCGGGGAGCTGTTTTTT.

This clone has a single count. The V and J genes are TRBV11-1 and TRBJ2-3; D perhaps matches TRBD2 (5 bases). This CDR3 has 13 residues. From germline, CDR1 is SGHAT and CDR2 FQDESV (reference sequence). Trimming shortened V by 1 base and J by 4 bases, and 6 bases separated the two germline ends. CDR3 in amino acids: CASSLGTSDTQYF. The CDR3 DNA follows: TGTGCCAGCAGCTTAGGGACTTCAGATACGCAGTATTTT.

This chain links TRBV11-3 with TRBJ1-1; the D is unclear. CDR3 length: 13 amino acids. CDR1 and CDR2 from the germline V gene are SGHNT and YENEEA. The V gene lost 5 bases and the J gene lost 1 base, with 8 bases spanning the gap. The CDR3 DNA reads as TGTGCCAGCAGCCCCGGGGAGAACACTGAAGCTTTCTTT. Its protein product is CASSPGENTEAFF.